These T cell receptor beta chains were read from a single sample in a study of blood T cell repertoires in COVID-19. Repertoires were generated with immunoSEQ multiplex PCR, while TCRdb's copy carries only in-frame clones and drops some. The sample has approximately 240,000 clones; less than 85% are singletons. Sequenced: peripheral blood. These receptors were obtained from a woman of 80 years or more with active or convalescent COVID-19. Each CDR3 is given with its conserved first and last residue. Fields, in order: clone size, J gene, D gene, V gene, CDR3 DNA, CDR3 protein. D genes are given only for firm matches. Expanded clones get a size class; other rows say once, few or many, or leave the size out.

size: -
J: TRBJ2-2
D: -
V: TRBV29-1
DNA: TGCAGCGTTGAAGGGGCCACCGGGGAGCTGTTTTTT
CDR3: CSVEGATGELFF

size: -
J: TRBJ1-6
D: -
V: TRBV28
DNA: TGTGCCAGCAGGAAGAATTGGAGCTCCTATAATTCACCCCTCCACTTT
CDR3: CASRKNWSSYNSPLHF

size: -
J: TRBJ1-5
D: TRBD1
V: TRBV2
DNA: TGTGCCAGCAGTCAAGAGGAGGGGGCGAACAATCAGCCCCAGCATTTT
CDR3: CASSQEEGANNQPQHF

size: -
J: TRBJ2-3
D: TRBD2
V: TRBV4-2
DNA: TGTGCCAGCAGCCCTGGGACTAGCGGGAGTATGGTCGCCACAGATACGCAGTATTTT
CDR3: CASSPGTSGSMVATDTQYF

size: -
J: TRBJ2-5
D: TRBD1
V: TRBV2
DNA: TGTGCCAGCAGTGAAAAACGGACAGGGAAGCAGGAGACCCAGTACTTC
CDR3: CASSEKRTGKQETQYF

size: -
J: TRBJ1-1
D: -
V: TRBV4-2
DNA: TGTGCCAGCAGCCAAGGTCTCGGGGGGAACACTGAAGCTTTCTTT
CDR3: CASSQGLGGNTEAFF

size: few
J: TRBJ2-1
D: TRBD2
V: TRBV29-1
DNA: TGCAGCGTGGAGTTAGCGGGAGGGCACGTAGGTGAGCAGTTCTTC
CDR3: CSVELAGGHVGEQFF

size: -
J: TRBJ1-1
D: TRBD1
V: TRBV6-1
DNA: TGTGCCAGCAGTGACAGGGACAGGGGGAGGTTTGAAGCTTTCTTT
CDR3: CASSDRDRGRFEAFF

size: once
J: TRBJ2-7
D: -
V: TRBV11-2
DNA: TGTGCCAGCAGCTTAGAGGCAGAGCAGTACTTC
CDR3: CASSLEAEQYF

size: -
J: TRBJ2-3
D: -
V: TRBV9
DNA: TGTGCCAGCAGCGTAAGTGGTAGCCGTACCACAGATACGCAGTATTTT
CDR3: CASSVSGSRTTDTQYF

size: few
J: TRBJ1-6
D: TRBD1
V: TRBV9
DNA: TGTGCCAGCAGCGTAAGGGGACAGGGGGATTCACCCCTCCACTTT
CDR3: CASSVRGQGDSPLHF

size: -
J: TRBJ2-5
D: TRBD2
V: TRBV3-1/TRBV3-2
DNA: TGTGCCAGCGTGCTAGCGGGAGGCCCGGAGACCCAGTACTTC
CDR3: CASVLAGGPETQYF

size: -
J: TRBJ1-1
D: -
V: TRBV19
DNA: TGTGCCAGTAGTATATCGTTCAGGGACACTGAAGCTTTCTTT
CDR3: CASSISFRDTEAFF